This T cell receptor (beta chain) emerged from a study of T cells in Graves' hyperthyroidism and ophthalmopathy. Clinical symptoms, serum thyroxine and TRAb, thyroid ultrasound and orbital computed tomography together formed the diagnostic basis. The length of the CDR3 is 13 residues. Trimming left V 8 bases short and J 8 bases short, with 16 bases between. CDR1 and CDR2 (germline): MNHNS, SASEGT. Amplified TCR beta CDR3 regions derived from RNA transcripts. The HTBI primer set served for first-round RT-PCR of the TCR CDR3. Each CDR3 protein gets one entry after TCRdb re-called the multiplex PCR reads with MiXCR. The data hold about 640,000 distinct CDR3 sequences, with less than 25% observed a single time.

This TCR was sampled from a man aged 25-40 years with Graves' ophthalmopathy. Sequencing input: blood. This rearrangement joins TRBV6-1 to TRBJ2-1; D is possibly TRBD2 (6 bases). This chain's CDR3 is CASRLFGGYEQFF. In DNA form, the CDR3 reads TGTGCCAGCCGCCTCTTTGGGGGGTATGAGCAGTTCTTC.